Each of the 20 T cell receptor beta chains below was sequenced from the same sample in a study of blood T cells in healthy people across ages. Together with a sample-barcoded 5' primer, a J-beta primer mix was included in a second PCR lasting about 7 to 12 cycles. TCRdb ran MiXCR on the 5' RACE reads and lists one entry per CDR3 protein. The sample carries approximately 1,700,000 distinct CDR3 sequences, around 42% recorded once. Sequencing was done on a sample of blood. All receptors derive from a human donor in good health.

The chain employs TRBV11-2 and TRBJ2-7; D remains unclear. The germline gives CDR1 SGHAT, CDR2 FQNNGV. V was clipped by 1 base and J by 3 bases, with 10 bases between them. This CDR3 has 14 residues. The CDR3 bases are TGTGCCAGCAGCTTAGTGGCTACTAACTACGAGCAGTACTTC. Its protein product is CASSLVATNYEQYF.

This clonotype showed up just a few times. The chain uses TRBV2 and TRBJ2-5, with TRBD2 matching over 9 bases. Per the germline V gene, CDR1 is SNHLY and CDR2 is FYNNEI. The CDR3 totals 15 residues. V lost 7 bases and J lost 5; bases outside the gene matches: 11. CDR3 nucleotides: TGTGCCAGCAAACCGACTAGCGGCACACAGGAGACCCAGTACTTC. It codes for CASKPTSGTQETQYF.

The genes are TRBV10-3 and TRBJ2-2; D unresolved. Trimming took off 3 bases at V and 5 bases at J, with 7 bases between the two ends. The CDR3 covers 13 residues. Germline V gene data show CDR1 as ENHRY and CDR2 as SYGVKD. The CDR3 sequence is CAISEGRTGELFF. The CDR3 DNA is TGTGCCATCAGTGAAGGCCGGACCGGGGAGCTGTTTTTT.

In this sample, this clonotype turned up a few times. V usage is TRBV7-9 and J usage is TRBJ2-4; possibly TRBD1 or TRBD2 for D (6 bases each). V was pared by 8 bases and J by 4 bases, with 12 bases between. From germline, CDR1 is SEHNR and CDR2 FQNEAQ (reference sequence). The CDR3 loop spans 13 amino acids. The CDR3 sequence: CASGGTRKNIQYF. As DNA, the CDR3 is TGTGCCAGCGGCGGGACAAGAAAAAACATTCAGTACTTC.

This clonotype was recorded a few times. The J gene is TRBJ1-5, the V gene TRBV12-5; D is ambiguous. CDR1 and CDR2 (germline): LGHNT, FRNRAP. This CDR3 comprises 14 residues. The ends were cut back, 1 base at V and 6 bases at J, with 10 bases in the middle. DNA for the CDR3: TGTGCTAGTGGTTTGGGGGTATCGGGTCAGCCCCAGCATTTT. This codes for CASGLGVSGQPQHF.

The J gene is TRBJ1-4, the V gene TRBV3-1; 9 nucleotides agree with TRBD1. There are 17 residues in the CDR3. The V gene end was trimmed by 1 base and the J gene end by 5 bases; junction bases not matched to a gene: 8. CDR1 is LGHDT and CDR2 is YNNKEL in the germline V gene (reference sequence). In nucleotides, the CDR3 is TGTGCCAGCAGCCAAGTCCCTCTGGGGACAGGGAATGAAAAACTGTTTTTT. As protein: CASSQVPLGTGNEKLFF.

This clonotype came up a few times. The chain carries TRBV4-3 and TRBJ2-1, with TRBD2 as a possible D gene (6 bases). This CDR3 contains 16 residues. The V gene's germline CDR1 is LGHNA and CDR2 YSLEER. The ends were cut back, 0 bases at V and 5 bases at J, with 14 bases in the middle. For the CDR3, the DNA is TGCGCCAGCAGCCAAGAATGGGGTGGGACTCACAATGAGCAGTTCTTC. Protein sequence: CASSQEWGGTHNEQFF.

This chain joins TRBV28 and TRBJ2-3; 7 bases align to TRBD1. Germline values: CDR1 MDHEN, CDR2 SYDVKM. V shed 6 bases, J shed 3 bases, and the junction held 9 bases outside the gene matches. The CDR3 has 15 residues. CDR3 protein: CASSRDRVRTDTQYF. For the CDR3, the DNA is TGTGCCAGCAGCAGAGACAGGGTTCGGACAGATACGCAGTATTTT.

This clonotype was seen a handful of times. The rearrangement links TRBV3-1 to TRBJ1-5; D not resolved. The CDR3 extends over 15 amino acids. Deletions cut 4 bases from V and 4 bases from J, with 14 bases between. Germline values: CDR1 LGHDT, CDR2 YNNKEL (reference sequence). CDR3 nucleotides: TGTGCCAGCAGCCTGACGGACGGTACGAATCAGCCCCAGCATTTT. Amino acid sequence: CASSLTDGTNQPQHF.

The chain links TRBV7-2 to TRBJ1-5; D is possibly TRBD1 (5 bases). The V gene lost 7 bases and the J gene lost 6 bases, with 19 bases spanning the gap. The CDR3 loop spans 15 amino acids. Germline-derived CDR1 and CDR2 are SGHTA and FQGNSA. As DNA, the CDR3 is TGTGCCAGCACCCTCGCCGGGGGGTCGGCTCAGCCCCAGCATTTT. Translated, it gives CASTLAGGSAQPQHF. The full variable domain, in which reference TRBV7-2 and TRBJ1-5 provide the parts outside the CDR3, is GAGVSQSPSNKVTEKGKDVELRCDPISGHTALYWYRQSLGQGLEFLIYFQGNSAPDKSGLPSDRFSAERTGGSVSTLTIQRTQQEDSAVYLCASTLAGGSAQPQHFGDGTRLSIL.

In this sample, this clonotype turned up a few times. The V call is TRBV13, the J call TRBJ2-5; D remains ambiguous. The length of the CDR3 is 15 residues. The germline V gene has CDR1 PRHDT and CDR2 FYEKMQ (reference sequence). V lost 3 bases, J lost 1 base, and 12 bases lay in between. CDR3 residues: CASSFGPDLQETQYF. CDR3 DNA sequence: TGTGCCAGCAGCTTTGGTCCAGACCTCCAAGAGACCCAGTACTTC.

V is TRBV9 and J is TRBJ2-1; TRBD1 is a possible D gene (7 bases). Trimming removed 4 bases at V and 8 bases at J, with 16 bases between. This CDR3 is built from 14 residues. Germline CDR1 is SGDLS and CDR2 is YYNGEE. The CDR3, as DNA: TGTGCCAGCAGCCCCCTCAGGGGGACTCATGAGCAGTTCTTC. As protein: CASSPLRGTHEQFF.

There are a few counts of this clonotype. The chain is built from TRBV4-3 and TRBJ2-7, with D perhaps matching TRBD1 (6 bases). V lost 1 base to trimming and J lost 5 bases, with 12 bases between them. This CDR3 comprises 14 residues. Germline V gene data show CDR1 as LGHNA and CDR2 as YSLEER. As DNA, the CDR3 is TGCGCCAGCAGCCAAGGGTACAGGGTCAACGAGCAGTACTTC. Its translation is CASSQGYRVNEQYF.

The CDR3, as DNA: TGTGCCAGCAGGGCCGGGACAGGGAGAGGAAGCGGCTACACCTTC. This codes for CASRAGTGRGSGYTF. This chain uses TRBV2 with TRBJ1-2; the match to TRBD1 covers 9 bases. This CDR3 is built from 15 residues. The trim removed 6 bases at V and 8 bases at J, leaving 13 bases unmatched. The germline CDR1 and CDR2 sequences are SNHLY and FYNNEI.

This clonotype was seen a handful of times. The chain links TRBV4-3 to TRBJ2-5; possibly TRBD1 for D (6 bases). Germline CDR1 reads LGHNA; CDR2 reads YSLEER. The CDR3 is 15 residues long. V was cut by 2 bases and J by 2 bases, with 12 bases left in between. The CDR3 region has the DNA TGCGCCAGCAGCCAACTAAGGGGGATTCAAGAGACCCAGTACTTC. Translating it yields CASSQLRGIQETQYF.

This chain links TRBV7-2 with TRBJ2-7; D might be TRBD1 (5 bases). The CDR3 is made up of 14 amino acids. V lost 2 bases to trimming and J lost 3 bases, with 11 bases between them. Germline CDR1 is SGHTA and CDR2 is FQGNSA. The CDR3 DNA reads TGTGCCAGCAGCTTACGAAGAAGGGGCTACGAGCAGTACTTC. Its translation: CASSLRRRGYEQYF.

This clonotype was detected only a few times. The chain has TRBV28 and TRBJ1-5, with D maybe TRBD1 (5 bases). The V gene's germline CDR1 is MDHEN and CDR2 SYDVKM. CDR3 size: 16 residues. The ends were cut back, 8 bases at V and 0 bases at J, with 17 bases in the middle. The CDR3 nucleotides are TGTGCCAGCGGCTTACTGACAGTTTATAGCAATCAGCCCCAGCATTTT. It encodes CASGLLTVYSNQPQHF.

This clonotype was recorded a few times. This chain links TRBV30 with TRBJ2-5, with 16 bases aligning to TRBD2. The CDR3 consists of 17 residues. V trimming: 0 bases; J trimming: 5 bases; junction bases outside the gene matches: 6. Per the germline V gene, CDR1 is GTSNPN and CDR2 is SVGIG (reference sequence). The CDR3 DNA follows: TGTGCCTGGAGTGTACGGGGACTAGCGGGGGGGTCGGAGACCCAGTACTTC. Protein: CAWSVRGLAGGSETQYF.

The rearrangement links TRBV12-3 or TRBV12-4 to TRBJ1-5, with a possible D match to TRBD1 (5 bases). The ends were cut back, 3 bases at V and 9 bases at J, with 15 bases in the middle. There are 14 residues in the CDR3. The CDR3 DNA reads as TGTGCCAGCAGTTTGTTACAGTCGGGGGGGCCCCAGCATTTT. Translating it yields CASSLLQSGGPQHF.

The gene calls are TRBV7-2 and TRBJ1-6, with 7 bases aligning to TRBD1. With 5 bases clipped from V and 8 bases from J, the junction kept 6 bases outside the gene matches. CDR3 length: 14 residues. Looked up from germline, CDR1 is SGHTA and CDR2 is FQGNSA. The CDR3 loop is CASSPNRGYSPLHF. The CDR3 region has the DNA TGTGCCAGCAGCCCTAACAGGGGTTATTCACCCCTCCACTTT. The variable domain in full, completed from reference TRBV7-2 and TRBJ1-6, reads GAGVSQSPSNKVTEKGKDVELRCDPISGHTALYWYRQSLGQGLEFLIYFQGNSAPDKSGLPSDRFSAERTGGSVSTLTIQRTQQEDSAVYLCASSPNRGYSPLHFGNGTRLTVT.